A selection of T cell receptor beta chains follows, all from one sample in a study of spatial heterogeneity in lung cancer. TCRdb redid the calling of the 5' RACE reads with MiXCR, one entry per CDR3 protein. The repertoire includes 1,500 to 2,000 distinct CDR3 sequences, approximately 12% of them detected once, and about 12% sits in the top ten. The sample in question was normal lung tissue next to the tumor, obtained at surgery. All receptors derive from a female donor with early-stage non-small cell lung cancer. The CDR3 runs from the conserved cysteine through the conserved F or W. The D gene is left open where the match is weak. Only some rows state a clone size, as once, few, many or a class for expanded clones.

d_gene | j_gene | v_gene | abundance | CDR3aa | CDR3nt
. | TRBJ1-2 | TRBV7-9 | medium-sized | CASSLRGLGYTF | TGTGCCAGCAGCTTAAGAGGACTCGGCTACACCTTC
. | TRBJ2-6 | TRBV11-2 | medium-sized | CASSLEGSGANVLTF | TGTGCCAGCAGCTTAGAGGGCTCTGGGGCCAACGTCCTGACTTTC
. | TRBJ1-4 | TRBV27 | . | CASSSDGYNEKLFF | TGTGCCAGCAGTTCCGACGGTTATAATGAAAAACTGTTTTTT
TRBD2 | TRBJ2-2 | TRBV10-3 | medium-sized | CAINREAGVDTGELFF | TGTGCCATCAACCGAGAAGCGGGAGTGGACACCGGGGAGCTGTTTTTT
TRBD2 | TRBJ2-1 | TRBV7-8 | many | CASSLKGLDKNEQFF | TGTGCCAGCAGCTTAAAGGGACTAGATAAAAATGAGCAGTTCTTC
. | TRBJ2-3 | TRBV20-1 | medium-sized | CSARDGGSSRDTQYF | TGCAGTGCTAGAGATGGCGGATCGAGTCGTGATACGCAGTATTTT
TRBD2 | TRBJ2-3 | TRBV29-1 | medium-sized | CSVEKAGEGGTDTQYF | TGCAGCGTTGAAAAGGCGGGAGAGGGTGGGACAGATACGCAGTATTTT
. | TRBJ2-3 | TRBV28 | medium-sized | CASRGWGSTRTDTQYF | TGTGCCAGCAGGGGGTGGGGGAGTACGCGTACAGATACGCAGTATTTT
TRBD1 | TRBJ1-5 | TRBV6-6 | medium-sized | CASSSGQGNQPQHF | TGTGCCAGCAGTTCAGGACAGGGCAATCAGCCCCAGCATTTT
TRBD1 | TRBJ2-7 | TRBV28 | . | CASSFRPDRAHPYEQYF | TGTGCCAGCAGTTTCCGACCCGACAGGGCCCACCCCTACGAGCAGTACTTC
. | TRBJ2-3 | TRBV7-2 | many | CASSFKAGTTDTQYF | TGTGCCAGCAGCTTCAAGGCGGGAACTACAGATACGCAGTATTTT
. | TRBJ2-3 | TRBV13 | large | CASSPPAGAQPSTDTQYF | TGTGCCAGCAGCCCTCCGGCGGGGGCGCAGCCAAGCACAGATACGCAGTATTTT
. | TRBJ1-1 | TRBV15 | many | CATSRGGGEDTEAFF | TGTGCCACCAGCAGAGGGGGCGGGGAGGACACTGAAGCTTTCTTT
. | TRBJ2-1 | TRBV19 | large | CASSSSASAYNEQFF | TGTGCCAGTAGTAGTTCGGCCTCTGCATACAATGAGCAGTTCTTC
TRBD2 | TRBJ2-7 | TRBV20-1 | many | CSAREGGGPREQYF | TGCAGTGCTAGAGAGGGGGGAGGGCCGAGAGAGCAGTACTTC
TRBD1 | TRBJ2-3 | TRBV9 | medium-sized | CASARGRDTDTQYF | TGTGCCAGCGCCAGGGGGAGAGACACAGATACGCAGTATTTT
. | TRBJ2-1 | TRBV7-2 | medium-sized | CASSSQRPSNEQFF | TGTGCCAGCAGCAGCCAGCGGCCGAGCAATGAGCAGTTCTTC
TRBD2 | TRBJ2-5 | TRBV29-1 | large | CSVEDRKTSGSRGETQYF | TGCAGCGTTGAAGATCGTAAGACTAGCGGGAGTCGGGGAGAGACCCAGTACTTC
TRBD2 | TRBJ2-1 | TRBV7-9 | many | CASSLPGLAGHEQFF | TGTGCCAGCAGCTTACCGGGACTAGCGGGTCATGAGCAGTTCTTC
. | TRBJ2-7 | TRBV28 | medium-sized | CASSFRGGLRHEQYF | TGTGCCAGCAGTTTCAGGGGGGGCCTTAGACACGAGCAGTACTTC
. | TRBJ1-1 | TRBV6-5 | . | CASRGPGRNTEAFF | TGTGCCAGCAGGGGACCAGGCCGGAACACTGAAGCTTTCTTT
TRBD2 | TRBJ2-1 | TRBV7-8 | many | CASSLAGTIHNEQFF | TGTGCCAGCAGCTTAGCCGGGACTATACACAATGAGCAGTTCTTC
TRBD2 | TRBJ2-3 | TRBV20-1 | . | CSARTSGSTDTQYF | TGCAGTGCTAGGACTAGCGGAAGCACAGATACGCAGTATTTT
. | TRBJ2-1 | TRBV27 | medium-sized | CASSFLARSSSYNEQFF | TGTGCCAGCAGTTTTCTAGCCCGCTCGAGCTCCTACAATGAGCAGTTCTTC
. | TRBJ2-3 | TRBV6-1 | many | CASSPWRGRLDTQYF | TGTGCCAGCAGCCCCTGGAGGGGGCGCTTAGATACGCAGTATTTT
. | TRBJ2-7 | TRBV18 | medium-sized | CASSFPGKPYEQYF | TGTGCCAGCTCATTCCCCGGAAAACCCTACGAGCAGTACTTC
TRBD2 | TRBJ2-3 | TRBV7-9 | many | CASSLGTSGADTQYF | TGTGCCAGCAGCCTCGGGACTAGCGGGGCAGATACGCAGTATTTT
TRBD2 | TRBJ2-1 | TRBV20-1 | hyperexpanded | CSAKLAGAPREDEQFF | TGCAGTGCTAAACTAGCGGGAGCCCCCAGGGAGGATGAGCAGTTCTTC
. | TRBJ1-1 | TRBV29-1 | medium-sized | CSLGGLGTEAFF | TGCAGCTTGGGGGGGCTCGGCACTGAAGCTTTCTTT
TRBD1 | TRBJ2-7 | TRBV7-9 | . | CASSHDATGDYEQYF | TGTGCCAGCAGCCATGACGCAACAGGGGATTACGAGCAGTACTTC
TRBD1 | TRBJ1-3 | TRBV28 | large | CASSFRDSGLSNTIYF | TGTGCCAGCAGTTTCCGGGACAGTGGTCTCTCAAACACCATATATTTT
TRBD2 | TRBJ2-3 | TRBV20-1 | . | CSASLSSGSDTQYF | TGCAGTGCTAGTCTATCTAGCGGGTCAGATACGCAGTATTTT
TRBD2 | TRBJ2-7 | TRBV10-3 | large | CAIRTASGRASYEQYF | TGTGCCATCAGGACCGCTAGCGGGAGGGCCTCCTACGAGCAGTACTTC
. | TRBJ1-2 | TRBV6-2/TRBV6-3 | medium-sized | CASRPRAGADYGYTF | TGTGCCAGTCGCCCACGGGCGGGGGCAGACTATGGCTACACCTTC
. | TRBJ2-5 | TRBV6-5 | large | CASGLIQETQYF | TGTGCCAGCGGCCTGATCCAAGAGACCCAGTACTTC
TRBD2 | TRBJ2-7 | TRBV12-3/TRBV12-4 | few | CASSLGGLAGGHYEQYF | TGTGCCAGCAGTTTAGGGGGACTAGCGGGAGGTCACTACGAGCAGTACTTC
TRBD1 | TRBJ2-2 | TRBV30 | large | CAWSPGQGRGELFF | TGTGCCTGGTCCCCCGGACAGGGAAGGGGGGAGCTGTTTTTT
. | TRBJ2-6 | TRBV7-9 | large | CATIPQLTTSGANVLTF | TGTGCCACCATTCCACAGTTAACTACTTCTGGGGCCAACGTCCTGACTTTC
. | TRBJ2-5 | TRBV5-1 | medium-sized | CASSLELETQYF | TGCGCCAGCAGCTTGGAATTAGAGACCCAGTACTTC
TRBD1 | TRBJ2-3 | TRBV12-3/TRBV12-4 | . | CASSLRDSLRADTQYF | TGTGCCAGCAGTCTAAGGGACAGCCTTCGCGCAGATACGCAGTATTTT
. | TRBJ2-1 | TRBV5-5 | many | CASSLRLEGNEQFF | TGTGCCAGCAGCTTACGGTTAGAGGGCAATGAGCAGTTCTTC
TRBD2 | TRBJ2-1 | TRBV11-3 | medium-sized | CASSSRLAGSYNEQFF | TGTGCCAGCAGCTCCCGACTAGCGGGTAGCTACAATGAGCAGTTCTTC
TRBD2 | TRBJ2-7 | TRBV6-1 | many | CASSTPTSGMYEQYF | TGTGCCAGCAGTACTCCGACTAGCGGGATGTACGAGCAGTACTTC
TRBD1 | TRBJ2-1 | TRBV5-1 | medium-sized | CASSRDRAGSEQFF | TGCGCCAGCAGCCGGGACAGGGCCGGATCTGAGCAGTTCTTC
. | TRBJ2-5 | TRBV2 | medium-sized | CASTGGWQAGQETQYF | TGTGCCAGCACCGGAGGGTGGCAGGCGGGACAAGAGACCCAGTACTTC
. | TRBJ1-1 | TRBV20-1 | . | CSALQGKGDAFF | TGCAGTGCGTTACAGGGAAAAGGGGACGCTTTCTTT
. | TRBJ2-1 | TRBV13 | . | CASSFGGGLIYNEQFF | TGTGCCAGCAGCTTCGGTGGCGGCCTCATTTACAATGAGCAGTTCTTC
. | TRBJ1-5 | TRBV12-3/TRBV12-4 | . | CASSLRQVGNQPQHF | TGTGCCAGCAGTTTAAGGCAGGTCGGCAATCAGCCCCAGCATTTT
. | TRBJ2-7 | TRBV12-3/TRBV12-4 | medium-sized | CASATGTPSYEQYF | TGTGCCAGCGCTACCGGGACACCCAGCTACGAGCAGTACTTC